These 8 T cell receptor beta chains share one sample of origin, sequenced in a study of cytomegalovirus exposure and HLA in healthy donors. Researchers ran the PCR with 60 Vbeta and 13 Jbeta primers. The table came from immunoSEQ multiplex PCR; TCRdb's copy has only in-frame clones and leaves some out. The sample records 150,000 or so clones, around 80% being singletons. The sample was PBMCs. Every receptor here comes from a woman aged 45-59 years in good health and CMV-seropositive.

The V and J genes are TRBV7-2 and TRBJ2-4; 12 bases align to TRBD2. Germline V CDR1 and CDR2: SGHTA, FQGNSA. V lost 5 bases, J lost 8 bases, and 4 bases stayed unmatched. The CDR3 runs 14 residues. CDR3 bases: TGTGCCAGCAGCAACCGACTAGCGGGAGACATTCAGTACTTC. Protein product: CASSNRLAGDIQYF. Based on the CDR3 plus reference TRBV7-2 and TRBJ2-4, the full variable domain is GAGVSQSPSNKVTEKGKDVELRCDPISGHTALYWYRQSLGQGLEFLIYFQGNSAPDKSGLPSDRFSAERTGGSVSTLTIQRTQQEDSAVYLCASSNRLAGDIQYFGAGTRLSVL.

This clone was observed once. The chain couples TRBV30 to TRBJ1-2; tentative D call: TRBD1 (6 bases). The CDR3 length is 14 residues. Germline values: CDR1 GTSNPN, CDR2 SVGIG (reference sequence). V was clipped by 3 bases and J by 5 bases, with 16 bases between them. CDR3 in amino acids: CAWSASTGLYGYTF. The CDR3 DNA reads TGTGCCTGGAGCGCCTCTACAGGGCTTTATGGCTACACCTTC.

The chain joins TRBV7-2 to TRBJ2-1; 13 bases match TRBD2. This CDR3 has 16 residues. The germline gives CDR1 SGHTA, CDR2 FQGNSA. V was pared by 5 bases and J by 8 bases, with 9 bases of the junction left unmatched. CDR3 in amino acids: CASSASRLAGGYEQFF. In DNA, the CDR3 is TGTGCCAGCAGCGCAAGTAGACTAGCGGGGGGTTATGAGCAGTTCTTC.

The CDR3 DNA follows: TGTGCCAGCAGCCGGGACAGGGGTAACGACGTCCTGACTTTC. It encodes CASSRDRGNDVLTF. The genes are TRBV13 and TRBJ2-6; TRBD1 agrees at 10 bases. Germline CDR1 is PRHDT and CDR2 is FYEKMQ (reference sequence). CDR3 length: 14 amino acids. V lost 5 bases to trimming and J lost 11 bases; unmatched junction nucleotides: 6.

The rearrangement links TRBV6-5 to TRBJ2-3, with TRBD1 matching 7 bases. Germline values: CDR1 MNHEY, CDR2 SVGAGI. The trim removed 7 bases at V and 0 bases at J, leaving 7 bases unmatched. The CDR3 covers 15 residues. For the CDR3, the DNA is TGTGCCAGCACAACTGGGACAGCTAGCACAGATACGCAGTATTTT. It codes for CASTTGTASTDTQYF.

V gene TRBV6-1 combines with J gene TRBJ2-5, with TRBD2 as a possible D gene (5 bases). This CDR3 spans 13 amino acids. The V end lost 6 bases, the J end lost 3 bases, and 11 bases lay between the germline ends. Germline loops: CDR1 MNHNS, CDR2 SASEGT. The CDR3 bases are TGTGCCAGCAGGGAGGAGGTGAAAGAGACCCAGTACTTC. This encodes CASREEVKETQYF.

This clone was seen just once. The V and J genes are TRBV7-6 and TRBJ2-3; D is perhaps TRBD1 (5 bases). CDR1 SGHVS and CDR2 FNYEAQ come from the germline V gene. V was pared by 4 bases and J by 0 bases, with 11 bases between. The CDR3 consists of 15 residues. Here the CDR3 reads CASSSDSSSTDTQYF. CDR3 in DNA: TGTGCCAGCAGCTCCGACAGCTCTAGCACAGATACGCAGTATTTT.

This clone was seen a few times. This sequence joins TRBV10-3 and TRBJ2-2; 12 nucleotides match TRBD2. CDR1 is ENHRY, CDR2 SYGVKD, per germline. V gave up 7 bases and J gave up 0 bases; unmatched junction bases: 3. The CDR3 sequence is 16 residues long. The CDR3 nucleotides are TGTGCCATCAATCCTAGCGGGGGGGCGAACACCGGGGAGCTGTTTTTT. Its translation: CAINPSGGANTGELFF.